This T cell receptor beta chain emerged from a study of T-cell reconstitution after alpha-beta-depleted transplantation in children. General study results and limits: Surviving recipient T cells and thymic progenitors accounted for the high day-60 TCRbeta diversity observed in some patients. T-cell numbers and diversity, one year after transplant, stemmed largely from T cells that were newly produced. Two months or so post-transplant, alpha-beta T cells reportedly derived from several hundred expanded graft clones.

This sample's TCRbeta library carried unique molecular identifier barcodes. One entry per CDR3 protein, called by TCRdb with MiXCR from the PCR reads. The sample yields some 600,000 distinct CDR3 sequences, around 13% seen once. Germline V CDR1 and CDR2: SGHRS, YFSETQ. The trim removed 0 bases at V and 0 bases at J, leaving 1 base unmatched. This CDR3 contains 16 residues. This clonotype has more than one count but fewer than ten. Its antigen is as yet unknown. This receptor was identified in a male patient aged 5 to 17 who had a stem cell transplant for acute myeloid leukemia, so the T cells may come from the graft donor. This chain uses TRBV5-1 with TRBJ2-2; 8 bases align to TRBD2. Sequenced here: PBMCs, mostly from graft donor cells, sampled 360 days after TCRalphabeta/CD19-depleted stem cell transplant. The CDR3 here is CASSLVSGANTGELFF. The CDR3 bases are TGCGCCAGCAGCTTGGTTAGCGGGGCGAACACCGGGGAGCTGTTTTTT.